This T cell receptor beta chain was recorded in a study of beta chain features in type 1 diabetes. The CDR3 runs to 15 residues. The V gene end was trimmed by 5 bases and the J gene end by 7 bases; junction bases not matched to a gene: 9. In germline, CDR1 is KGHSH, CDR2 LQKENI. This clone was detected many times. Expressed TCRB transcripts were sequenced because the entire RNA isolate underwent reverse transcription. The assay was immunoSEQ multiplex PCR, and TCRdb's table has in-frame clones only and misses some. The sample consists of 310,000 or so clones, less than 9.5% of them appearing once. This chain uses TRBV18 with TRBJ1-5; 9 bases agree with TRBD1. The sequenced sample consisted of central memory CD4+ T cells from blood. The sequence was collected from a woman aged 18 to 35 in good health. The CDR3, as DNA: TGTGCCAGCTCAGAGGGGACAGGGCGGGGACAGCCCCAGCATTTT. As protein: CASSEGTGRGQPQHF.